This T cell receptor beta chain was identified during a study of shared clonotypes between healthy human individuals. As for this clone: Its target is not known.

V was clipped by 6 bases and J by 7 bases, with 11 bases between them. There are 12 residues in the CDR3. Germline CDR1 and CDR2: MDHEN and SYDVKM. Broader study findings: The sole specimen, blood, was sampled, and tissue repertoires likely differ. How much donors shared clonotypes was expected to be affected by sequencing depth.

Per the authors' pipeline: Because ImmunoSEQ provided only junction sequences with no quality scores, the filtering differed. Only in-frame clones appear in the TCRdb table, and some are missing; sequencing was by immunoSEQ multiplex PCR. The DNA gave D and trimming, while V, J and clone size come from that table. This sample has about 490,000 clones, with approximately 80% found just once. There were only Caucasian adults among the donors, and all lived in Nashville, Tennessee. This clonotype was sampled from a woman in her forties in good health. Some clones in this sample may be carry-over from other donors' samples. The sample comprised PBMCs. V gene TRBV28 combines with J gene TRBJ2-3; D ambiguous. The CDR3 coding sequence is TGTGCCAGCAGCCTCCTGGCGAATACGCAGTATTTT. This gives the protein CASSLLANTQYF.